The clone carrying this T cell receptor (beta chain) came up a few times. Repertoires were generated with immunoSEQ multiplex PCR, while TCRdb's copy carries only in-frame clones and drops some. Found here are some 51,000 clones, about 76% of them singletons; the top ten hold 8.5%. This sample is part of a study of radiotherapy plus CTLA-4 blockade in lung cancer. Germline lookup yields CDR1 LNHDA and CDR2 SQIVND (reference sequence). The CDR3 sequence is 19 residues long. Trimming pared 4 bases from V and 0 bases from J, leaving 23 bases between. The rearrangement joins TRBV19 to TRBJ2-3, with D perhaps matching TRBD1 (5 bases). The sequencing here drew on peripheral blood, taken from a patient treated with radiotherapy plus ipilimumab. This TCR was sampled from a human donor with non-small cell lung cancer who had a complete response to radiotherapy plus ipilimumab. CDR3 sequence: CASSKGREVTGTSTDTQYF. Here the CDR3 DNA reads TGTGCCAGTAGTAAAGGAAGAGAGGTAACAGGTACTAGCACAGATACGCAGTATTTT.